This T cell receptor (beta chain) was observed in a study of CD8+CD57+ T cells in acquired aplastic anemia. In the study overall: DNA from sorted CD4+ and CD8+ cells averaged about 3.2 ug. The study's findings and limits: Patients and healthy controls showed no significant CD8+ Simpson's diversity difference.

Genomic DNA constituted the template upon which TCR beta VDJ and CDR3 profiling was performed. TCRdb re-called the reads through MiXCR, storing one row per CDR3 protein. The sample has a few hundred thousand distinct CDR3 sequences; 60% to 65% are singletons. This clonotype was detected a few times. No antigen is known for it. A single base separates this from a much larger clone, so it may be a read error. Per germline, CDR1 SGDLS and CDR2 YYNGEE. The J segment lost 4 bases and the V segment lost 3 bases, leaving 7 bases of the junction unmatched. The length of the CDR3 is 17 residues. Specimen: sorted CD4+, CD8+, or CD8+CD57+ T cells (not recorded which) from PBMCs. This clonotype was obtained from a human donor in good health. This chain links TRBV9 with TRBJ2-1, with 13 bases fitting TRBD2. The CDR3 DNA reads TGTGCCAGCAGCGGCCCGACTAGCGGGGGGTATTACAATGAGCAGTTCTTC. Encoded protein: CASSGPTSGGYYNEQFF.